This record looks at one TCR beta chain sequence and its context. No antigen is known for it. The data derive from a study of graft-versus-host responses after intestinal transplantation. Study background: The recipients all started with anti-thymocyte globulin induction and then took tacrolimus and steroids for 2 to 4 years.

Study-wide results and caveats: GvH clones occurred in recipient marrow; some first appeared in ileum or blood. Allograft clonal ratios (graft-versus-host to host-versus-graft) were high in patients who had graft-donor T cell macrochimerism.

V shed 2 bases and J shed 4 bases, with 9 bases lying between them. The CDR3 is 13 amino acids. Germline CDR1 is MDHEN and CDR2 is SYDVKM. The assay was immunoSEQ multiplex PCR, and TCRdb's table has in-frame clones only and misses some. The sample lists approximately 89,000 clones, about 90% occurring once. The chain links TRBV28 to TRBJ2-7; D remains ambiguous. This specimen consisted of unstimulated CD4+ T cells sorted from spleen or lymph node cells, obtained before intestinal transplant. The receptor's source is a human donor who received an intestinal transplant. CDR3 sequence: CASSLGPLYEQYF. The CDR3 nucleotides are TGTGCCAGCAGTTTAGGGCCCTTATACGAGCAGTACTTC. Drawing the rest from reference TRBV28 and TRBJ2-7, the complete variable domain is DVKVTQSSRYLVKRTGEKVFLECVQDMDHENMFWYRQDPGLGLRLIYFSYDVKMKEKGDIPEGYSVSREKKERFSLILESASTNQTSMYLCASSLGPLYEQYFGPGTRLTVT.